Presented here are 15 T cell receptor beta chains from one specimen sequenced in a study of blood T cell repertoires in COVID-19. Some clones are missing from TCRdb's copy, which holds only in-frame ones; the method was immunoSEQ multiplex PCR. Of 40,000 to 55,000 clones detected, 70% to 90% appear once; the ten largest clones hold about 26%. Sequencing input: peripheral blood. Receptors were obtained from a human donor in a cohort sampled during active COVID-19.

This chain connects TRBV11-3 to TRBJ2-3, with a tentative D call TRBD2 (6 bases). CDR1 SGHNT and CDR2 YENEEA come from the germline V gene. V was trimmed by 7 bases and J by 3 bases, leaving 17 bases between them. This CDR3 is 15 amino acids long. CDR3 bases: TGTGCCAGCATCCCCGGGGGAGCGGTTACAGATACGCAGTATTTT. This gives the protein CASIPGGAVTDTQYF.

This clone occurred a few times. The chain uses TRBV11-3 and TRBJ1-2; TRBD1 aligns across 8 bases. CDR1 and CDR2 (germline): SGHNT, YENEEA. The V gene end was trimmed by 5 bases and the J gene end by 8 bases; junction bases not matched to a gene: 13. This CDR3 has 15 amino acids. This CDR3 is CASSIQDRDINGYTF. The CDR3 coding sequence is TGTGCCAGCAGCATACAGGACAGGGATATTAACGGCTACACCTTC. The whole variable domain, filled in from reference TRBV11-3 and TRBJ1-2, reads EAGVVQSPRYKIIEKKQPVAFWCNPISGHNTLYWYLQNLGQGPELLIRYENEEAVDDSQLPKDRFSAERLKGVDSTLKIQPAELGDSAVYLCASSIQDRDINGYTFGSGTRLTVV.

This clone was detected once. The CDR3 loop reads CASSQGDYRTDTQYF. The CDR3 DNA is TGTGCCAGCAGCCAAGGGGACTACCGCACAGATACGCAGTATTTT. The chain is built from TRBV3-1 (or the pseudogene TRBV3-2) and TRBJ2-3, with 7 bases fitting TRBD2. J lost 1 base, V lost 1 base, and 2 bases had no gene match. Germline V gene sequence: CDR1 LGHDT, CDR2 YNNKEL (reference sequence). CDR3 length: 15 amino acids.

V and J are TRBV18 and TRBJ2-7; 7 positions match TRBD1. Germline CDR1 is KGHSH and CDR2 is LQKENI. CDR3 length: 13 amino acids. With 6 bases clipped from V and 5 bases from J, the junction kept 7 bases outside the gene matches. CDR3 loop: CASSAETGNEQYV. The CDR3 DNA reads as TGTGCCAGCTCCGCCGAGACAGGGAACGAGCAGTACGTC.

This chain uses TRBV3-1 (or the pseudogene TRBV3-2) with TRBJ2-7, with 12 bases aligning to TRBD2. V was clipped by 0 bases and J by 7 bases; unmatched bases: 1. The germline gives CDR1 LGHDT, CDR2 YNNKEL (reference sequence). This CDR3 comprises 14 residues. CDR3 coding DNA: TGTGCCAGCAGCCAAGATCTAGCGGGAGGGGAGCAGTACGTC. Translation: CASSQDLAGGEQYV.

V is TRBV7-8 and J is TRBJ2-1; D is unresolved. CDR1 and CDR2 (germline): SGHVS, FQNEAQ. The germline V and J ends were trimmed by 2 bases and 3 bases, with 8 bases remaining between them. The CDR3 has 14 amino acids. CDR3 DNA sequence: TGTGCCAGCAGCTTACCTGTTAACTACAATGAGCAGTTCTTC. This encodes CASSLPVNYNEQFF.

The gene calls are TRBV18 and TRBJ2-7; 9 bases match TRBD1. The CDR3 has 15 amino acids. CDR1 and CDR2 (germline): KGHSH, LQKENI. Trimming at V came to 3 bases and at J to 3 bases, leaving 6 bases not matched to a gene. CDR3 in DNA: TGTGCCAGCTCACCCGGGACAGGGTCCGACTACGAGCAGTACGTC. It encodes CASSPGTGSDYEQYV.

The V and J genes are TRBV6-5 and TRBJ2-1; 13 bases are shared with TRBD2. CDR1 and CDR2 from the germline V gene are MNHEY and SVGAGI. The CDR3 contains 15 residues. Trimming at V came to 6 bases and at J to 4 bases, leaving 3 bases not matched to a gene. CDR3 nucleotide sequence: TGTGCCAGCAGACTAGCGGGGGGGCCTTACAATGAGCAGTTCTTC. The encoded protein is CASRLAGGPYNEQFF.

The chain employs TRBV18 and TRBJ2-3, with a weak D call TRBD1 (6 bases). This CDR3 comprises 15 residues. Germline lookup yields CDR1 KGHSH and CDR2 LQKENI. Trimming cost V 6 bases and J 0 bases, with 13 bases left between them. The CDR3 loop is CASSGQSLSTDTQYF. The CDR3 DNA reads TGTGCCAGCTCCGGACAGTCCCTGAGCACAGATACGCAGTATTTT. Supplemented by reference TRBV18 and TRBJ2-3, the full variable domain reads NAGVMQNPRHLVRRRGQEARLRCSPMKGHSHVYWYRQLPEEGLKFMVYLQKENIIDESGMPKERFSAEFPKEGPSILRIQQVVRGDSAAYFCASSGQSLSTDTQYFGPGTRLTVL.

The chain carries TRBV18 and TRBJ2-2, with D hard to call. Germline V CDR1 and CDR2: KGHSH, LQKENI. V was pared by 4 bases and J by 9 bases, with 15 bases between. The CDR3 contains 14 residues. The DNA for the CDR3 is TGTGCCAGCTCACTACCGGCCGCCGCCCGGGAGCTGTTTTTT. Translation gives CASSLPAAARELFF.

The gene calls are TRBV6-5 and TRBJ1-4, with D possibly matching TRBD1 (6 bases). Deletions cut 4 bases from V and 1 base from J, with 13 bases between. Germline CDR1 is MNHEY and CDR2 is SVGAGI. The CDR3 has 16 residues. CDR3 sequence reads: CASSSPTGLTNEKLFF. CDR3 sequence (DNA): TGTGCCAGCAGTTCACCTACAGGGCTAACTAATGAAAAACTGTTTTTT.

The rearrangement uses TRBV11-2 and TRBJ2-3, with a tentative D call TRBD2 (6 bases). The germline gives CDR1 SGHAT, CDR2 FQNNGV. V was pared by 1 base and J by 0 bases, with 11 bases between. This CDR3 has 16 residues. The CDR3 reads CASSLGRGRSTDTQYF. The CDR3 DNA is TGTGCCAGCAGCTTAGGGCGGGGCAGGAGCACAGATACGCAGTATTTT. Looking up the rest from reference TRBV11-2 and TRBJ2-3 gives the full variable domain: EAGVAQSPRYKIIEKRQSVAFWCNPISGHATLYWYQQILGQGPKLLIQFQNNGVVDDSQLPKDRFSAERLKGVDSTLKIQPAKLEDSAVYLCASSLGRGRSTDTQYFGPGTRLTVL.

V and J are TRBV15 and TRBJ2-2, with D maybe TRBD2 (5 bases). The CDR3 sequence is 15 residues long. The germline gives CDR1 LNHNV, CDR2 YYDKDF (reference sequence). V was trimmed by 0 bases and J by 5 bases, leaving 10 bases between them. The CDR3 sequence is CATSRDLRETGELFF. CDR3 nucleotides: TGTGCCACCAGCAGAGATCTAAGGGAGACCGGGGAGCTGTTTTTT.

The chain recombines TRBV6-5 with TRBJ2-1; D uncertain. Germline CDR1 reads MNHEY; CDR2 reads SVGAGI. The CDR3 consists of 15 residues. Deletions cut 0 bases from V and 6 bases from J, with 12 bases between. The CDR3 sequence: CASSYSRPSSNEQFF. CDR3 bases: TGTGCCAGCAGTTACTCCCGGCCCTCTAGCAATGAGCAGTTCTTC.

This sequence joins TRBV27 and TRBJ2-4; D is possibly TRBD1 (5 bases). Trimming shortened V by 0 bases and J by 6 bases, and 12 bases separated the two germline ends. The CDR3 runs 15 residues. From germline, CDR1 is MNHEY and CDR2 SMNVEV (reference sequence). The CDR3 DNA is TGTGCCAGCAGTTTATCAGTAGGGGCCGGAAACATTCAGTACTTC. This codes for CASSLSVGAGNIQYF.